This TCR beta chain emerged from a study of response to subunit inactivated influenza vaccine (dated by TCRdb to about 2018). Broadly, across the study: To follow how T cells responded to a trivalent subunit inactivated influenza vaccine, the researchers relied on deep quantitative profiling of the T cell receptor repertoire.

Results the study describes overall, beyond this receptor: The authors suggested that each seasonal influenza vaccination may recruit only a limited number of new T cells.

Receptors were amplified or captured by RT-PCR. The reads were generated on an Illumina HiSeq 2500. TCRdb passed the public sequencing reads through fastp at Q25 and MiXCR, retaining productive beta sequences. One record per CDR3 amino acid sequence lists the most common genes and DNA. For this sample the table gives under 950,000 distinct CDR3 sequences, of which 21% were detected only once. The top ten hold roughly 10% of the sample. Per the germline V gene, SGHVS is the CDR1 and FNYEAQ is the CDR2. The CDR3 has 17 amino acids, counting the end cysteine and phenylalanine. Here the CDR3 DNA is all that survives: 51 bases in frame from base 1. The germline V end is reduced by 0 bases and the J end by 6 bases; junction bases left unmatched: 11. This clonotype was detected a few times. This receptor's antigen is unknown. Per-base quality was not reported, and no clone a single base away is much larger than it.

The rearranged segments are TRBV7-6 and TRBJ1-2; 9 junctional bases match TRBD1. This receptor was taken from a man aged 50 to 60 who received an inactivated influenza vaccine. Donor details come from another sample of the same person, matched by shared clones. The sample consisted of PBMCs from blood, taken 5 days after vaccination. The DNA sequence reads TGTGCCAGCAGCTTAGCCCCGGACAGGGGCCGCAGTGATGGCTACACCTTC. The translation is CASSLAPDRGRSDGYTF.